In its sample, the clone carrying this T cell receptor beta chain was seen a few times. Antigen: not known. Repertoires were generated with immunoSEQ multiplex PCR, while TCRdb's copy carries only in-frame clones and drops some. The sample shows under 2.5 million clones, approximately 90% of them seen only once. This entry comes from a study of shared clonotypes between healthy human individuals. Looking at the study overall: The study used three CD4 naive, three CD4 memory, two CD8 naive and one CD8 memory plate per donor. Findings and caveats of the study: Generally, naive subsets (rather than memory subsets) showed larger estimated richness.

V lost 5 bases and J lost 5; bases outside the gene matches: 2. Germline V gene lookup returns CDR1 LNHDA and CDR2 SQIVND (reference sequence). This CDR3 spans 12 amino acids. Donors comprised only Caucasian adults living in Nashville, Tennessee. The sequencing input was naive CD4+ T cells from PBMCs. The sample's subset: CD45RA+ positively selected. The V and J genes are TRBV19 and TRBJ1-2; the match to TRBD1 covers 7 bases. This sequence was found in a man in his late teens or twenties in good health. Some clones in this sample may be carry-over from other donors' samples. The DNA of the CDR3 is TGTGCCAGTAGTTTACAGGGGTATGGCTACACCTTC. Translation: CASSLQGYGYTF.